What follows are 12 T cell receptor beta chains derived from one specimen sequenced in a study of CD8 T cells in ankylosing spondylitis. TCRdb recomputed calls from the 5' RACE reads with MiXCR, one row per CDR3 protein. The sample has 150,000 to 200,000 distinct CDR3 sequences, approximately 13% seen once. The specimen sequenced was blood, either unsorted or a sorted T cell fraction (not recorded which). The receptors were sampled from a female donor with ankylosing spondylitis or in good health (not recorded which).

Comment on this clonotype: With a much larger clone just one base away, this may be a read error. This rearrangement joins TRBV6-1 to TRBJ1-4; TRBD1 matches 8 bases. V lost 7 bases and J lost 5; bases outside the gene matches: 9. CDR1 and CDR2 (germline): MNHNS, SASEGT. The CDR3 runs 15 residues. In nucleotides, the CDR3 is TGTGCCAGCAAAAAGGGCAGGGGGCGGAATGAAAAACTGTTTTTT. It codes for CASKKGRGRNEKLFF.

This clonotype was recorded at least ten times. This chain connects TRBV10-3 to TRBJ1-2, with TRBD1 identical over 7 bases. The germline V gene has CDR1 ENHRY and CDR2 SYGVKD. After removal of 2 bases from V and 3 bases from J, the junction contained 0 bases not matched to a gene. This CDR3 is 13 amino acids long. The DNA of the CDR3 is TGTGCCATCAGTGAGGGGACAGACTATGGCTACACCTTC. Encoded protein: CAISEGTDYGYTF.

The rearrangement joins TRBV3-1 to TRBJ1-2; D gene ambiguous. V dropped 3 bases and J dropped 2 bases, with 4 bases sitting between them. Germline loops: CDR1 LGHDT, CDR2 YNNKEL (reference sequence). CDR3 length equals 12 residues. The CDR3 region is CASSQINYGYTF. DNA of the CDR3: TGTGCCAGCAGCCAGATAAACTATGGCTACACCTTC. The variable domain in full, with the rest retrieved from reference TRBV3-1 and TRBJ1-2, is DTAVSQTPKYLVTQMGNDKSIKCEQNLGHDTMYWYKQDSKKFLKIMFSYNNKELIINETVPNRFSPKSPDKAHLNLHINSLELGDSAVYFCASSQINYGYTFGSGTRLTVV.

This clonotype was seen many times. The V gene is TRBV20-1, the J gene TRBJ2-1, with 9 bases lining up with TRBD2. Germline trimming cut 1 base from V and 3 bases from J; bases unmatched to any gene: 4. The CDR3 has 15 residues. CDR1 is DFQATT and CDR2 is SNEGSKA in the germline V gene (reference sequence). DNA for the CDR3: TGCAGTGCTAGAGCCCTAGCGGGATACTACAATGAGCAGTTCTTC. Protein product: CSARALAGYYNEQFF.

CDR3 bases: TGTGCCAGCAGGACCATGGGACAGGACTATGGCTACACCTTC. It translates to CASRTMGQDYGYTF. The V call is TRBV28, the J call TRBJ1-2, with 8 positions matching TRBD1. The CDR3 sequence is 14 residues long. The germline V gene has CDR1 MDHEN and CDR2 SYDVKM. V shed 6 bases, J shed 3 bases, and the junction held 6 bases outside the gene matches.

The CDR3 bases are TGTGCCAGCAGCTTCCCGACAGGGTCAGTCAATGAGCAGTTCTTC. Translating gives CASSFPTGSVNEQFF. V is TRBV5-6 and J is TRBJ2-1; 7 nucleotides agree with TRBD1. This CDR3 has 15 amino acids. Germline trimming cut 2 bases from V and 6 bases from J; bases unmatched to any gene: 8. In germline, CDR1 is SGHDT, CDR2 YYEEEE.

This clonotype was seen ten or more times. The chain recombines TRBV20-1 with TRBJ2-7; D gene unclear. CDR3 size: 15 residues. Germline CDR1 is DFQATT and CDR2 is SNEGSKA (reference sequence). Trimming removed 3 bases at V and 3 bases at J, with 18 bases between. CDR3 sequence reads: CSASEARVWSYEQYF. The CDR3 bases are TGCAGTGCTAGCGAAGCCCGGGTTTGGAGCTACGAGCAGTACTTC.

V usage is TRBV29-1 and J usage is TRBJ1-2; possibly TRBD1 for D (5 bases). This CDR3 comprises 14 residues. Germline CDR1 SQVTM, CDR2 ANQGSEA. V gave up 0 bases and J gave up 3 bases, with 11 bases separating them. In DNA form, the CDR3 reads TGCAGCGTTGAAGACCTCCCGGGGGACTATGGCTACACCTTC. Its translation is CSVEDLPGDYGYTF. The entire variable domain, with the rest obtained from reference TRBV29-1 and TRBJ1-2, is as follows: SAVISQKPSRDICQRGTSLTIQCQVDSQVTMMFWYRQQPGQSLTLIATANQGSEATYESGFVIDKFPISRPNLTFSTLTVSNMSPEDSSIYLCSVEDLPGDYGYTFGSGTRLTVV.

A word on this clonotype: Being one base from a much bigger clone, this may be a read error. The V and J genes are TRBV7-2 and TRBJ2-3; D not certain. From germline, CDR1 is SGHTA and CDR2 FQGNSA. The CDR3 has 11 residues. Trimming took off 5 bases at V and 10 bases at J, with 10 bases between the two ends. CDR3 in amino acids: CASSPGPPQYF. The CDR3 DNA is TGTGCCAGCAGCCCCGGGCCTCCGCAGTATTTT.

This clonotype came up many times. This rearrangement joins TRBV7-2 to TRBJ2-2; 11 nucleotides agree with TRBD1. There are 17 residues in the CDR3. Trimming took 1 base from V and 6 from J; bases not matched to a gene: 7. CDR1 SGHTA and CDR2 FQGNSA come from the germline V gene. The CDR3 sequence is CASSLGTGGLVPGELFF. The CDR3 bases are TGTGCCAGCAGCTTAGGGACAGGGGGCCTCGTCCCCGGGGAGCTGTTTTTT. The full variable domain, rest sourced from reference TRBV7-2 and TRBJ2-2, is GAGVSQSPSNKVTEKGKDVELRCDPISGHTALYWYRQSLGQGLEFLIYFQGNSAPDKSGLPSDRFSAERTGGSVSTLTIQRTQQEDSAVYLCASSLGTGGLVPGELFFGEGSRLTVL.

Only a few counts were recorded for this clonotype. The chain employs TRBV29-1 and TRBJ2-7; 7 nucleotides line up with TRBD1. There are 12 residues in the CDR3. Trimming cost V 4 bases and J 4 bases; bases outside gene matches: 4. CDR1 and CDR2 from the germline V gene are SQVTM and ANQGSEA. The CDR3 loop reads CSVVRDSYEQYF. DNA for the CDR3: TGCAGCGTTGTCCGGGACAGTTACGAGCAGTACTTC.

This chain joins TRBV18 and TRBJ1-2, with D uncertain. There are 17 residues in the CDR3. Germline CDR1 reads KGHSH; CDR2 reads LQKENI. V was shortened by 6 bases and J by 2 bases, with 22 bases between the two germline ends. In DNA form, the CDR3 reads TGTGCCAGCTCTCGGTCCTGGCCTCTGACGGAAAACTATGGCTACACCTTC. Its translation: CASSRSWPLTENYGYTF. The whole variable domain, remainder taken from reference TRBV18 and TRBJ1-2, is NAGVMQNPRHLVRRRGQEARLRCSPMKGHSHVYWYRQLPEEGLKFMVYLQKENIIDESGMPKERFSAEFPKEGPSILRIQQVVRGDSAAYFCASSRSWPLTENYGYTFGSGTRLTVV.